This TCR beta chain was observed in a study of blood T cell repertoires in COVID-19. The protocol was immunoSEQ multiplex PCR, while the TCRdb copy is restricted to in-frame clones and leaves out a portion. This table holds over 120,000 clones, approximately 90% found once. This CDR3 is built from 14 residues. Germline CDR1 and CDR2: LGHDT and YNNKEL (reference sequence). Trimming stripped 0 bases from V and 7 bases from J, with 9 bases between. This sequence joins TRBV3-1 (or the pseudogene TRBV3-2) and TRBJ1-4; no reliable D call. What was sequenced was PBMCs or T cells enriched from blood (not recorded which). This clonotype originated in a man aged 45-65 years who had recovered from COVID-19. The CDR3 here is CASSQDNGVEKLFF. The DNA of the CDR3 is TGTGCCAGCAGCCAAGATAACGGGGTTGAAAAACTGTTTTTT.